One sample yielded the 20 T cell receptor beta chains listed below, sequenced in a study of shared clonotypes between healthy human individuals. CD8 cells regarded as naive lacked CD45RO, were positively chosen for CCR7, and omitted terminally differentiated effector memory CD45RA+ cells. Produced via immunoSEQ multiplex PCR; TCRdb's table is partial and in-frame only. The sample yields roughly 2.1 million clones, about 93% seen once. Sequences were obtained from naive CD8+ T cells from PBMCs. The receptors derive from a man between 18 and 29 years old in good health. Some clones in this sample may be carry-over from other donors' samples.

This clone was detected once. As DNA, the CDR3 is TGTGCCAGCAGTTATACCGAGTCGGCCTTGGGTTACACCTTC. This gives the protein CASSYTESALGYTF. The chain links TRBV6-5 to TRBJ1-2, with no clear D. This CDR3 contains 14 residues. Looked up from germline, CDR1 is MNHEY and CDR2 is SVGAGI. The V gene lost 3 bases and the J gene lost 11 bases, with 19 bases spanning the gap.

The V gene is TRBV9, the J gene TRBJ2-1; either TRBD1 or TRBD2 may supply D (5 bases each). Germline V CDR1 and CDR2: SGDLS, YYNGEE. The CDR3 consists of 15 residues. V was cut by 2 bases and J by 8 bases, with 17 bases left in between. CDR3 nucleotides: TGTGCCAGCAGCGTGGGTACTAGTTTGGGGCATGAGCAGTTCTTC. Its protein is CASSVGTSLGHEQFF.

To note about this clone: The sample has other DNA sequences that encode this CDR3 too. This rearrangement joins TRBV4-1 to TRBJ2-7; possibly TRBD2 for D (6 bases). The CDR3 is made up of 14 amino acids. The V end lost 4 bases, the J end lost 3 bases, and 13 bases lay between the germline ends. Germline V gene lookup returns CDR1 MGHRA and CDR2 YSYEKL. CDR3 DNA: TGCGCCAGCAGCCGGGGGACGGGAGACTACGAGCAGTACTTC. Protein: CASSRGTGDYEQYF.

This clone came up once. This chain joins TRBV7-9 and TRBJ2-7, with D uncertain. V lost 4 bases and J lost 5, with 6 bases in between. Germline loops: CDR1 SEHNR, CDR2 FQNEAQ (reference sequence). The CDR3 is made up of 11 amino acids. CDR3 DNA: TGTGCCAGCAGCTCGTTGAACGAGCAGTACTTC. Protein sequence: CASSSLNEQYF.

This chain links TRBV28 with TRBJ1-5; D gene ambiguous. Germline values: CDR1 MDHEN, CDR2 SYDVKM. The CDR3 length is 16 residues. Trimming left V 3 bases short and J 0 bases short, with 12 bases between. The CDR3 loop reads CASSLRRRYSNQPQHF. CDR3 nucleotides: TGTGCCAGCAGTTTGAGGAGACGTTATAGCAATCAGCCCCAGCATTTT. Full variable domain (rest looked up from reference TRBV28 and TRBJ1-5): DVKVTQSSRYLVKRTGEKVFLECVQDMDHENMFWYRQDPGLGLRLIYFSYDVKMKEKGDIPEGYSVSREKKERFSLILESASTNQTSMYLCASSLRRRYSNQPQHFGDGTRLSIL.

This chain connects TRBV7-2 to TRBJ2-7, with 7 bases identical to TRBD2. This CDR3 region has 15 residues. Germline values: CDR1 SGHTA, CDR2 FQGNSA. J lost 2 bases, V lost 1 base, and 5 bases had no gene match. The DNA of the CDR3 is TGTGCCAGCAGCTTAGGCGGCGGGAGCCCCTACGAGCAGTACTTC. This codes for CASSLGGGSPYEQYF.

V is TRBV6-5 and J is TRBJ1-5; D not certain. The CDR3 totals 14 residues. Germline lookup yields CDR1 MNHEY and CDR2 SVGAGI. V was trimmed by 6 bases and J by 0 bases, leaving 9 bases between them. The chain's CDR3 is CASRQSHSNQPQHF. The DNA of the CDR3 is TGTGCCAGCAGACAGTCCCATAGCAATCAGCCCCAGCATTTT.

With respect to this clone: The same CDR3 is also encoded by other DNA sequences in this sample. The chain carries TRBV19 and TRBJ1-2; D ambiguous. The CDR3 has 11 residues. Germline V gene sequence: CDR1 LNHDA, CDR2 SQIVND (reference sequence). Between the trimmed V and J ends, which lost 1 base and 8 bases, there was a span of 5 bases. The CDR3 coding sequence is TGTGCCAGTAGTATAGGAGGAGGCTACACCTTC. Protein: CASSIGGGYTF.

The chain employs TRBV5-1 and TRBJ1-2; weak D call: TRBD1 (6 bases). Germline loops: CDR1 SGHRS, CDR2 YFSETQ. Trimming pared 5 bases from V and 2 bases from J, leaving 16 bases between. This CDR3 comprises 15 residues. CDR3 DNA sequence: TGCGCCAGCAGAAGTCTCCCAGGGGAAAACTATGGCTACACCTTC. Encoded protein: CASRSLPGENYGYTF.

This clone was picked up one time. J is TRBJ1-4 and V is TRBV6-5; a weak D match, TRBD1 (6 bases). CDR1 MNHEY and CDR2 SVGAGI come from the germline V gene. V was pared by 10 bases and J by 0 bases, with 15 bases between. This CDR3 is 15 amino acids long. CDR3 in DNA: TGTGCCACCAGGGGCTCCTTTGCAACTAATGAAAAACTGTTTTTT. Protein sequence: CATRGSFATNEKLFF.

This chain uses TRBV21-1 with TRBJ2-2. TRBV21-1 is a documented pseudogene. This CDR3 spans 11 amino acids. CDR3 DNA: TGTGCCAGCAGCCCGGGCAGGGAGCTGTTTTTT. Amino acids: CASSPGRELFF.

A note on this clone: At the DNA level, this CDR3 is encoded by other sequences in the same sample as well. The chain is built from TRBV6-5 and TRBJ1-1; 7 bases are shared with TRBD1. Trimming cost V 0 bases and J 0 bases; bases outside gene matches: 1. The CDR3 is 15 residues long. From germline, CDR1 is MNHEY and CDR2 SVGAGI. The CDR3 nucleotides are TGTGCCAGCAGTTACTCGACAGGGTTGAACACTGAAGCTTTCTTT. Protein: CASSYSTGLNTEAFF.

V gene TRBV10-3 combines with J gene TRBJ2-7; TRBD2 aligns across 9 bases. Germline V gene data show CDR1 as ENHRY and CDR2 as SYGVKD. V lost 5 bases and J lost 4; bases outside the gene matches: 18. This CDR3 is built from 18 residues. This CDR3 reads CAISRLAETLEGGYEQYF. The CDR3 DNA is TGTGCCATCAGTAGACTAGCGGAAACTCTAGAGGGGGGTTACGAGCAGTACTTC.

This rearrangement joins TRBV4-1 to TRBJ2-7; 9 nucleotides match TRBD2. This CDR3 has 16 residues. Germline CDR1 and CDR2: MGHRA and YSYEKL. The V segment lost 4 bases and the J segment 1 base; nucleotides outside the gene matches: 8. The CDR3 nucleotides read TGCGCCAGCAGCCCACCCACTAGCGGGCAGTCCTACGAGCAGTACTTC. Translating it yields CASSPPTSGQSYEQYF.

The chain employs TRBV6-5 and TRBJ2-7; TRBD1 matches 9 bases. CDR1 is MNHEY, CDR2 SVGAGI, per germline. Losses at the gene ends were 1 base for V and 7 bases for J; bases not matched to a gene: 8. The CDR3 totals 15 residues. The CDR3, as DNA: TGTGCCAGCAGTTACTTTCCGGGACAGGGTCATGAGCAGTACTTC. The encoded protein is CASSYFPGQGHEQYF.

J is TRBJ2-5 and V is TRBV12-5; D unclear. Trimming took 3 bases from V and 3 from J, leaving 8 bases between them. The CDR3 is made up of 13 amino acids. Germline CDR1 LGHNT, CDR2 FRNRAP. In DNA form, the CDR3 reads TGTGCTAGTGGTTTTAGCCAGGAAGAGACCCAGTACTTC. Its protein is CASGFSQEETQYF.

This chain links TRBV10-3 with TRBJ2-3; 9 bases fit TRBD2. Germline lookup yields CDR1 ENHRY and CDR2 SYGVKD. The CDR3 runs to 16 residues. J was trimmed by 5 bases and V by 0 bases; bases with no gene match: 6. The CDR3: CAISESAAGGRDTQYF. Written as DNA, the CDR3 is TGTGCCATCAGTGAGTCGGCAGCGGGAGGCAGAGATACGCAGTATTTT.

A few counts support this clone. V gene TRBV10-2 combines with J gene TRBJ2-1; D gene unclear. V was trimmed by 3 bases and J by 7 bases, leaving 4 bases between them. Looked up from germline, CDR1 is WSHSY and CDR2 is SAAADI. This CDR3 contains 11 residues. In DNA form, the CDR3 reads TGCGCCAGCAGTGACGGGAATGAGCAGTTCTTC. Protein product: CASSDGNEQFF.

DNA for the CDR3: TGTGCCAGCAGCCTTGGACTAGCGGGGTCTCACGAGCAGTACTTC. This gives the protein CASSLGLAGSHEQYF. The rearrangement uses TRBV14 and TRBJ2-7; 12 bases map to TRBD2. CDR3 length: 15 residues. Germline loops: CDR1 SGHDN, CDR2 FVKESK. The V and J ends lost 4 bases and 5 bases, in that order; junction bases with no gene match: 6. The full variable domain, with the rest looked up from reference TRBV14 and TRBJ2-7, is EAGVTQFPSHSVIEKGQTVTLRCDPISGHDNLYWYRRVMGKEIKFLLHFVKESKQDESGMPNNRFLAERTGGTYSTLKVQPAELEDSGVYFCASSLGLAGSHEQYFGPGTRLTVT.

The chain couples TRBV4-1 to TRBJ2-2; TRBD2 agrees at 10 bases. J lost 1 base, V lost 4 bases, and 6 bases had no gene match. The CDR3 is made up of 17 amino acids. Germline CDR1 is MGHRA and CDR2 is YSYEKL. CDR3 DNA: TGCGCCAGCAGCCTCCCCGGGACTAGCGAGAACACCGGGGAGCTGTTTTTT. Protein sequence: CASSLPGTSENTGELFF.